This T cell receptor (beta chain) was observed in a study of blood T cells in healthy people across ages. Germline V gene lookup returns CDR1 SEHNR and CDR2 FQNEAQ (reference sequence). With 8 bases clipped from V and 5 bases from J, the junction kept 5 bases outside the gene matches. The CDR3 is 12 residues long. The use of a sample-barcoded 5' primer and a J-beta primer mix characterized a second PCR of roughly 6 to 11 cycles. All cDNA molecules were each tagged by a template-switch adaptor with 12 random nucleotides. TCRdb used MiXCR to reprocess the 5' RACE reads, holding one entry per CDR3 protein. In the table there are 1.8 million or so distinct CDR3 sequences, more than 35% of which are singletons.

The rearrangement uses TRBV7-9 and TRBJ1-2; TRBD1 agrees at 7 bases. The sequence was collected from a human donor in good health. Sequenced input: blood. The CDR3 DNA reads as TGTGCCAGCGAACGGGACAGATATGGCTACACCTTC. Translating it yields CASERDRYGYTF.